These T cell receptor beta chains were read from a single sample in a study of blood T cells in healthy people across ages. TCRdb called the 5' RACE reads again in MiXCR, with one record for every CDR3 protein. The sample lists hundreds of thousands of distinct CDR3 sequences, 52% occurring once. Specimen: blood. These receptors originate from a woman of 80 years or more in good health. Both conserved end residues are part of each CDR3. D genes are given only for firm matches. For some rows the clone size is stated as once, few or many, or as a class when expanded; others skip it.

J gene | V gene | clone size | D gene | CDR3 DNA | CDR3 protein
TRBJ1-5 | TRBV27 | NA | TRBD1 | TGTGCCAGCAGTTTCCTTACAGGGGATCAGCCCCAGCATTTT | CASSFLTGDQPQHF
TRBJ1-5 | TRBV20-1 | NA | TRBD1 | TGCAGTGGGACGCCCACCAACAGGGGACAGCCCCAGCATTTT | CSGTPTNRGQPQHF
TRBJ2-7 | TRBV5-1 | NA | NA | TGCGCCAGCAGCTTGACCGAAGGGGAGCAGTACTTC | CASSLTEGEQYF
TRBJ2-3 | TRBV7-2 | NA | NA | TGTGCCAGCAGCTCCGGCCACGATACGCAGTATTTT | CASSSGHDTQYF
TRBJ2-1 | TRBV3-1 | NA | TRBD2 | TGTGCCAGCAGCCCTAGTAGCGGGGGCCCCAGGGGCAATGAGCAGTTCTTC | CASSPSSGGPRGNEQFF
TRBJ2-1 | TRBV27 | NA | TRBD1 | TGTGCCAGCAGTTCTGCCCGGGACAGGTCCTACAATGAGCAGTTCTTC | CASSSARDRSYNEQFF
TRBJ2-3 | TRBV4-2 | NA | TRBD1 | TGTGCCAGCAGCCAAGATGTGGGACAGGGGGCAGATACGCAGTATTTT | CASSQDVGQGADTQYF
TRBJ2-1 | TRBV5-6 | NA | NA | TGTGCCAGCAGCCTGGACCGGGGACTTTTGTACAATGAGCAGTTCTTC | CASSLDRGLLYNEQFF
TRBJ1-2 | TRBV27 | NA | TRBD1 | TGTGCCAGCAGTTCACCGGGACAGGGGGCTTATGGCTACACCTTC | CASSSPGQGAYGYTF
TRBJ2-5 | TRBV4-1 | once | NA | TGCGCCAGCAGCCAACCCGACAGGATCCAAGAGACCCAGTACTTC | CASSQPDRIQETQYF
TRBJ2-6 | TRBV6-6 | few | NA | TGTGCCAGCGCGGGTGGGGGACACACTGGGGCCAACGTCCTGACTTTC | CASAGGGHTGANVLTF
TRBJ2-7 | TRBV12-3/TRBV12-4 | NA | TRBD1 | TGTGCCAGCAGGCGAGAGACAGGGTCCTACAATGAGCAGTACTTC | CASRRETGSYNEQYF
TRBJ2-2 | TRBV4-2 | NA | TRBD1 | TGTGCCTGCAGCCAAGGGACAGGCGACACCGGGGAGCTGTTTTTT | CACSQGTGDTGELFF
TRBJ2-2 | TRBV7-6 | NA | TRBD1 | TGTGCCAGCAGCTCAGGGTTTATGGGGACAGGGGCCCGAATCAACACCGGGGAGCTGTTTTTT | CASSSGFMGTGARINTGELFF
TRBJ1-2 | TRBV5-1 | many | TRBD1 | TGCGCCAGCAGCTTGGAGGGCAGGGGGGGAGATGGCTACACCTTC | CASSLEGRGGDGYTF
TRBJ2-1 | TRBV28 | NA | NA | TGTGCCAGCCTGGCTAGCACCTACAATGAGCAGTTCTTC | CASLASTYNEQFF
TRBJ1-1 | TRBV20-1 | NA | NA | TGCAGTGCCGTATTAAGGTCAAACACTGAAGCTTTCTTT | CSAVLRSNTEAFF
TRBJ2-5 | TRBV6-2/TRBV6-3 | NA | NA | TGTGCCAGCAGTTATGTTGGGGCGCCGGGGGAGACCCAGTACTTC | CASSYVGAPGETQYF
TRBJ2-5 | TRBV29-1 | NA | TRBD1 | TGCAGCGTTGAGTTGGGGGTTCCCGCAGGGGGCCAAGAGACCCAGTACTTC | CSVELGVPAGGQETQYF
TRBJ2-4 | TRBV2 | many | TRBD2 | TGTGCCAGCAGTGAGGAGGCTAGCGGGGCGGACATTCAGTACTTC | CASSEEASGADIQYF
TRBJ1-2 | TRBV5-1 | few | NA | TGCGCCAGCAGCTTGGTGACTGCAAGCCCGAGTGATGGCTACACCTTC | CASSLVTASPSDGYTF
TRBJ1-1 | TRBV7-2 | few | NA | TGTGCCAGCAGCTCGGCCTCCCAGGGCACTGAAGCTTTCTTT | CASSSASQGTEAFF
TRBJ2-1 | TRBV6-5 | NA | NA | TGTGCCAGCGGACCTCTAGCGAGCTCCTACAATGAGCAGTTCTTC | CASGPLASSYNEQFF
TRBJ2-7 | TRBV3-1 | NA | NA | TGTGCCAGCAGCCTCCAACGGGGTGAGCAGTACTTC | CASSLQRGEQYF
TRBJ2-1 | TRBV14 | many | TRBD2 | TGTGCCAGCAGGGGTAGCGGGAGGATCTACAATGAGCAGTTCTTC | CASRGSGRIYNEQFF
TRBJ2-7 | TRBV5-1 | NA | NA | TGCGCCAGCAGCGCGAGACAGCCCTACGAGCAGTACTTC | CASSARQPYEQYF
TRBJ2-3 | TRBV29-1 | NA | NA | TGCAGCGTCTACCGTGGGACACACACAGATACGCAGTATTTT | CSVYRGTHTDTQYF
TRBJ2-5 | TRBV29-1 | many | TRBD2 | TGCAGCGTTGAAGATCAACTAGCGGCAGGAGAGACCCAGTACTTC | CSVEDQLAAGETQYF
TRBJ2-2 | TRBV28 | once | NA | TGTGCCAGCATTCGGGGGGCTCCTGTCGGGGAGCTGTTTTTT | CASIRGAPVGELFF
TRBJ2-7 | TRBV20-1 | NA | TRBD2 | TGCAGTGCTAGAGATAGACTAGCGGGGAATAATGAGCAGTACTTC | CSARDRLAGNNEQYF
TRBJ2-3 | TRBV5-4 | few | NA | TGTGCCAGCAGCTTGAAAGGGGGAAGCACAGATACGCAGTATTTT | CASSLKGGSTDTQYF
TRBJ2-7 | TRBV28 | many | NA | TGTGCCAGCAGTTCACCCTCCCCGAGGGAGCAGTACTTC | CASSSPSPREQYF
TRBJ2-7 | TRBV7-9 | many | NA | TGTGCCAGCAGCAACCTGGCCTACGAGCAGTACTTC | CASSNLAYEQYF
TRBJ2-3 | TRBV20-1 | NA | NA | TGCAGTGCTAGTCGCGCGGTAGTAACAGATACGCAGTATTTT | CSASRAVVTDTQYF
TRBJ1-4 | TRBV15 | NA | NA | TGTGCCACCAGCAGAAGTAGGGGATCCGGTGAAAAACTGTTTTTT | CATSRSRGSGEKLFF
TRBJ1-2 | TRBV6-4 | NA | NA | TGTGCCATCATGGGGCAGGTCTCTGGCTACACCTTC | CAIMGQVSGYTF
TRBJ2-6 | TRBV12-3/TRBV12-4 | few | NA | TGTGCCAGCATCTACGGGGCTGGGGCCAACGTCCTGACTTTC | CASIYGAGANVLTF
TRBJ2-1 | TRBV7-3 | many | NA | TGTGCCAGCAGCAACCCTCTACAGGGAGACCAGTTCTTC | CASSNPLQGDQFF
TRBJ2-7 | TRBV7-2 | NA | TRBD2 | TGTGCCAGCAGCTTAGATGGGGGAGGGTCCTACGAGCAGTACTTC | CASSLDGGGSYEQYF